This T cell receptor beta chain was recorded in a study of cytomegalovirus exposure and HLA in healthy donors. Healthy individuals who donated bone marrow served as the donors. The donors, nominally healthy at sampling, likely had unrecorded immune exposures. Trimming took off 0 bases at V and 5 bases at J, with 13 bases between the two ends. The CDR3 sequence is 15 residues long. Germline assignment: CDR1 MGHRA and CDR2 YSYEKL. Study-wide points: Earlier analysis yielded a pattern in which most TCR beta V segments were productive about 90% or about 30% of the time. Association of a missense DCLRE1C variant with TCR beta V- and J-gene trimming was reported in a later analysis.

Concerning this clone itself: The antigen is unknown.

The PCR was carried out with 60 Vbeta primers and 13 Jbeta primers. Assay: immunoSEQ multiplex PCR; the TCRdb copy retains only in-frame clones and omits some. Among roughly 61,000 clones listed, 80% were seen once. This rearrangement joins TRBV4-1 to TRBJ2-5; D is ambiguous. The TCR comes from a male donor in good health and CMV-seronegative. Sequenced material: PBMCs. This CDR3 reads CASSQEQLGWETQYF. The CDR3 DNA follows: TGCGCCAGCAGCCAAGAACAGCTCGGCTGGGAGACCCAGTACTTC.